This T cell receptor (beta chain) was sequenced in a study of CD8+CD57+ T cells in acquired aplastic anemia. The template for TCR beta VDJ and CDR3 sequence profiling was genomic DNA. TCRdb re-derived calls from the reads in MiXCR, one entry per CDR3 protein. The sample holds more than 150,000 distinct CDR3 sequences, about 50% seen once. Regarding the study as a whole: Sharing between patients and controls was observed for twenty-nine CD8+ CDR3 sequences.

Sequenced patients had shown CD8+CD57+ cell expansion by flow cytometry. On this clonotype itself: The antigen is not known.

V lost 3 bases, J lost 4 bases, and 6 bases lay in between. This CDR3 contains 12 residues. The chain recombines TRBV12-3 or TRBV12-4 with TRBJ2-5; D call uncertain. This TCR derives from a human donor with aplastic anemia. Sequenced sample: sorted CD4+, CD8+, or CD8+CD57+ T cells (not recorded which) from PBMCs. The CDR3 DNA is TGTGCCAGCAGTTTTGGTTCAGAGACCCAGTACTTC. It specifies CASSFGSETQYF.